This TCR beta chain emerged from a study of response to subunit inactivated influenza vaccine. TCRdb itself ran the RT-PCR reads through MiXCR, one entry per CDR3 protein. Among some 570,000 distinct CDR3 sequences listed, approximately 11% were seen once. The CDR3 is made up of 17 amino acids. Germline V gene lookup returns CDR1 SGHAT and CDR2 FQNNGV. V gave up 0 bases and J gave up 2 bases; unmatched junction bases: 6. This clonotype was counted only a few times. The sample was also reused in another study, on T cells expressing NK-cell markers. Turning to that study: cDNA encoding TCR beta was synthesized via 5'RACE template switching incorporating UMIs. Repertoires of TCR beta were obtained from T cells sorted as CD3+CD56+NKG2C+, CD3+CD56+NKG2C- and CD3+CD56-NKG2C+. Six donors carried dominant NKG2C+ clonotypes that made up about 1.0-7.0% of their CD8+ T cells. Where several donors were concerned, these clonotypes also led the CD3+CD56-NKG2C+ fraction.

This receptor was obtained from a man between 50 and 59 years old who received an inactivated influenza vaccine. The chain uses TRBV11-2 and TRBJ2-3, with 9 bases that match TRBD2. This specimen consisted of PBMCs from blood, obtained on the day of vaccination. The CDR3 DNA reads TGTGCCAGCAGCTTAGACCCTAGCGGGGTAAACACAGATACGCAGTATTTT. Translating it yields CASSLDPSGVNTDTQYF. Using reference TRBV11-2 and TRBJ2-3 for the parts outside the CDR3, the full variable domain is EAGVAQSPRYKIIEKRQSVAFWCNPISGHATLYWYQQILGQGPKLLIQFQNNGVVDDSQLPKDRFSAERLKGVDSTLKIQPAKLEDSAVYLCASSLDPSGVNTDTQYFGPGTRLTVL.